The rows below give T cell receptor beta chains drawn from one sample of a study of beta chain features in type 1 diabetes. Assay: immunoSEQ multiplex PCR; the TCRdb copy retains only in-frame clones and omits some. This sample yields around 240,000 clones, of which roughly 70% are seen a single time; 0.053% belongs to the top ten. Sequencing was performed on naive CD4+ T cells from blood. These receptors were taken from a man in his thirties or forties in good health. Both conserved end residues are part of each CDR3. D genes are given only for firm matches. Expanded clones get a size class; other rows say once, few or many, or leave the size out.

>NA|NA|18|TRBJ1-2|TRBV4-1
TGCGCCAGCAGCCAAGACACGCAAAGTTCTTTCCAGAAGGGAGGCTACACCTTC
CASSQDTQSSFQKGGYTF
>NA|NA|15|TRBJ2-2|TRBV4-3
TGCGCCAGCAGCCAGTCCTCCATCTTTGCTGGGGAGCTGTTTTTT
CASSQSSIFAGELFF
>NA|TRBD2|14|TRBJ2-5|TRBV5-4
TGTGCCAGCAGCTTGACGGGGGGGCCTGAGACCCAGTACTTC
CASSLTGGPETQYF
>few|NA|14|TRBJ2-2|TRBV5-4
TGTGCCAGCAAGGACAGTCAGAACACCGGGGAGCTGTTTTTT
CASKDSQNTGELFF
>NA|NA|15|TRBJ2-3|TRBV30
TGTGCCTGGAGTGTAGGGTCAGGGTCAGGCAATACGCAGTATTTT
CAWSVGSGSGNTQYF
>NA|NA|11|TRBJ2-7|TRBV30
TGTGCCTCCAACACACACTACGAGCAGTACTTC
CASNTHYEQYF
>NA|NA|14|TRBJ2-1|TRBV27
TGTGCCAGCAGTTTGAGGCTAGATCGCAATGAGCAGTTCTTC
CASSLRLDRNEQFF
>NA|NA|15|TRBJ1-5|TRBV30
TGTGCCTGGAGTAAGGCCCAGGGAGGCAATCAGCCCCAGCATTTT
CAWSKAQGGNQPQHF
>NA|NA|12|TRBJ2-2|TRBV30
TGTGCCTGGAGTCGGGTACCCGGGGAGCTGTTTTTT
CAWSRVPGELFF
>NA|TRBD2|16|TRBJ2-3|TRBV5-1
TGCGCCAGCAGCTGGCGGACTAGCGACGGCACAGATACGCAGTATTTT
CASSWRTSDGTDTQYF
>NA|TRBD2|15|TRBJ2-5|TRBV15
TGTGCCACCAGCAGAACGACTAGCGGGAAAGAGACCCAGTACTTC
CATSRTTSGKETQYF
>NA|TRBD2|15|TRBJ2-1|TRBV11-2
TGTGCCAGCAGCCCGGGACTAGCGGGAGGGAATGAGCAGTTCTTC
CASSPGLAGGNEQFF
>NA|NA|15|TRBJ1-4|TRBV2
TGTGCCAGCAGCGCCATGTGGGCAACTAATGAAAAACTGTTTTTT
CASSAMWATNEKLFF
>few|NA|12|TRBJ2-5|TRBV29-1
TGCAGCGTTGTGGGGATACGGGAGACCCAGTACTTC
CSVVGIRETQYF
>few|TRBD1|13|TRBJ2-7|TRBV12-5
TGTGCTAGTGATGCGCGGACAGGGACCGAGCAGTACTTC
CASDARTGTEQYF
>once|NA|13|TRBJ2-6|TRBV30
TGTGCCTGGAGGGTTAAAGGGGCCAACGTCCTGACTTTC
CAWRVKGANVLTF
>few|NA|13|TRBJ2-5|TRBV9
TGTGCCAGCAGCCGGACGGGGGCAGAGACCCAGTACTTC
CASSRTGAETQYF
>few|TRBD1|12|TRBJ2-5|TRBV29-1
TGCAGCGTTGCACGGACAGGAGAGACCCAGTACTTC
CSVARTGETQYF
>NA|TRBD2|13|TRBJ2-5|TRBV30
TGTGCCTGGAGTTTGCGGGAGTACGGGACCCAGTACTTC
CAWSLREYGTQYF
>NA|TRBD1|14|TRBJ2-7|TRBV30
TGTGCCTGGGGGACAGGGTCTACGGTCTACGAGCAGTACTTC
CAWGTGSTVYEQYF
>few|NA|14|TRBJ2-7|TRBV2
TGTGCCACCGGCGGGGATGAACCGACCTACGAGCAGTACTTC
CATGGDEPTYEQYF
>NA|NA|14|TRBJ2-5|TRBV5-4
TGTGCCAGCAAAATCAAGGGGGACTGGGAGACCCAGTACTTC
CASKIKGDWETQYF
>NA|NA|13|TRBJ1-2|TRBV4-3
TGCGCCAGCAGCCAAGATGAGGGGTATGGCTACACCTTC
CASSQDEGYGYTF
>few|TRBD1|13|TRBJ2-3|TRBV30
TGTGCCTGGGACAGGGGGAGCACAGATACGCAGTATTTT
CAWDRGSTDTQYF